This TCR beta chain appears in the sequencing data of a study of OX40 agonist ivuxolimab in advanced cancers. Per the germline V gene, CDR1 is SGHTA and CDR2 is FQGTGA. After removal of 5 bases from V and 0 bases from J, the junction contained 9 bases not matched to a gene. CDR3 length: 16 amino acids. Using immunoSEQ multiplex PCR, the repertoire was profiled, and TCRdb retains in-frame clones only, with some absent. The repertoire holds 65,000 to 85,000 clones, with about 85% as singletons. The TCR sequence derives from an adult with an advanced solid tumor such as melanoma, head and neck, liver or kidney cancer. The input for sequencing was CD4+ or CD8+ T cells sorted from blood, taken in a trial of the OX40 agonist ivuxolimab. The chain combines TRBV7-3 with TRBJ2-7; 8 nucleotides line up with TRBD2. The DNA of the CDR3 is TGTGCCAGCAGCCCCACGGGGGGGGGAGCCTCCTACGAGCAGTACTTC. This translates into CASSPTGGGASYEQYF.